The rows below give T cell receptor beta chains drawn from one sample of a study of spatial heterogeneity in lung cancer. A single record per CDR3 protein comes from TCRdb applying MiXCR to the 5' RACE reads. The sample records 85,000 to 100,000 distinct CDR3 sequences, about 12% being singletons. This sample comprised PBMCs, obtained at surgery. Every receptor here comes from a male donor with early-stage non-small cell lung cancer. The CDR3 runs from the conserved cysteine through the conserved F or W. D genes are given only for firm matches. Clone size, where shown, is once, few, many, or a class for clones that have expanded.

>.|many|TRBV7-2|TRBJ2-3
TGTGCCAGCAGCTTATGGGCGGGACGCACAGATACGCAGTATTTT
CASSLWAGRTDTQYF
>.|.|TRBV7-2|TRBJ1-5
TGTGCCAGCAGCACTAGCGTCAATCAGCCCCAGCATTTT
CASSTSVNQPQHF
>.|.|TRBV6-5|TRBJ1-1
TGTGCCAGCAGCCCCCTCCCGGTAGGCACTGAAGCTTTCTTT
CASSPLPVGTEAFF
>.|.|TRBV5-1|TRBJ2-2
TGCGCCAGCAGCTTGAATTCACGGGCGGGCACCGGGGAGCTGTTTTTT
CASSLNSRAGTGELFF
>.|few|TRBV7-7|TRBJ2-5
TGTGCTAGCAGCTTAGGGACGCGAGGCCCGCAAGAGACCCAGTACTTC
CASSLGTRGPQETQYF
>.|.|TRBV7-6|TRBJ2-7
TGTGCCAGCAGCCCGTCGGGGTCGGGGGCCACTGACTACGAGCAGTACTTC
CASSPSGSGATDYEQYF
>.|many|TRBV28|TRBJ1-1
TGTGCCAGCAGAAGACGGGGAAGGGTAAACACTGAAGCTTTCTTT
CASRRRGRVNTEAFF
>.|.|TRBV6-2/TRBV6-3|TRBJ1-5
TGTGCCAGCAGTTACGGGGGGTCACGACAGCCCCAGCATTTT
CASSYGGSRQPQHF
>.|.|TRBV3-1|TRBJ1-2
TGTGCCAGCAGCCAAGTGCAGGTTACCTATGGCTACACCTTC
CASSQVQVTYGYTF
>TRBD1|many|TRBV7-2|TRBJ1-1
TGTGCCAGCCTGCTTGGGGCCGGAGAGGGGGCTTTCGGAGCTTTCTTT
CASLLGAGEGAFGAFF
>TRBD1|few|TRBV7-9|TRBJ2-3
TGTGCCAGCCACCGGGACAGTTCGGATACGCAGTATTTT
CASHRDSSDTQYF
>TRBD2|many|TRBV11-2|TRBJ2-7
TGTGCCAGCAGCAGGGGACTAGCGGTTTCCTACGAGCAGTACTTC
CASSRGLAVSYEQYF
>.|many|TRBV5-4|TRBJ2-3
TGTGCCAGCAACCAGAAATCAGGGGGGACAGATACGCAGTATTTT
CASNQKSGGTDTQYF
>TRBD2|few|TRBV4-3|TRBJ2-5
TGCGCCAGCAGCCATAGACTAGCGGGGCAGGAGACCCAGTACTTC
CASSHRLAGQETQYF
>TRBD1|few|TRBV27|TRBJ1-4
TGTGCCAGCAGTCCCAGGGGGCGAGTTTCTTTCGAAAAACTGTTTTTT
CASSPRGRVSFEKLFF
>.|.|TRBV20-1|TRBJ2-5
TGCAGTGCTAATAACCGGGCGACGAGTAGGGAGACCCAGTACTTC
CSANNRATSRETQYF
>TRBD1|few|TRBV6-2/TRBV6-3|TRBJ1-2
TGTGCCAGCAGTTACGCGCAGGGGGCATCTGGCTACACCTTC
CASSYAQGASGYTF
>.|.|TRBV20-1|TRBJ2-3
TGCAGTGCTACCCCCATGGACCACACAGATACGCAGTATTTT
CSATPMDHTDTQYF
>.|many|TRBV29-1|TRBJ2-7
TGCAGCGTTGAAACGACACCCTACGAGCAGTACTTC
CSVETTPYEQYF
>.|.|TRBV5-1|TRBJ2-6
TGCGCCAGCAGCTTGCAGGGATCCCGTGGGGCCAACGTCCTGACTTTC
CASSLQGSRGANVLTF
>.|few|TRBV4-3|TRBJ2-1
TGCGCCAGCAGCCAAGATCACGGAGTTGCTGAGCAGTTCTTC
CASSQDHGVAEQFF
>.|few|TRBV6-2/TRBV6-3|TRBJ1-1
TGTGCCAGCAGTTACTCCACAGTTAACACTGAAGCTTTCTTT
CASSYSTVNTEAFF
>.|few|TRBV20-1|TRBJ2-7
TGCAGTGCTCTTGAGCTGGGACATGGGTCCTACGAGCAGTACTTC
CSALELGHGSYEQYF
>.|many|TRBV12-3/TRBV12-4|TRBJ1-5
TGTGCCAGCAGTTTAGACTTACATAGCAATCAGCCCCAGCATTTT
CASSLDLHSNQPQHF
>.|.|TRBV12-3/TRBV12-4|TRBJ2-1
TGTGCCAGCAGTTTAAGCAGGGGCACGTACAATGAGCAGTTCTTC
CASSLSRGTYNEQFF
>TRBD1|.|TRBV29-1|TRBJ1-1
TGCAGCGTTGGCCAGGGGGCAAGTATGGTGGTCACTGAAGCTTTCTTT
CSVGQGASMVVTEAFF
>TRBD2|many|TRBV6-2/TRBV6-3|TRBJ2-1
TGTGCCAGCAGTTACCCCAGCGGGAGGGATGGGAATGAGCAGTTCTTC
CASSYPSGRDGNEQFF
>.|many|TRBV12-3/TRBV12-4|TRBJ1-6
TGTGCCAGCAGTCCGGACGGTTATAATTCACCCCTCCACTTT
CASSPDGYNSPLHF
>.|many|TRBV7-9|TRBJ1-3
TGTGCCAGCAGCTTAGCGGGCAGAGGAAACACCATATATTTT
CASSLAGRGNTIYF
>.|.|TRBV6-2/TRBV6-3|TRBJ2-7
TGTGCCAGCAGTTCCCGGGACCCCAAATCCCTCTACGAGCAGTACTTC
CASSSRDPKSLYEQYF
>TRBD1|.|TRBV6-5|TRBJ2-7
TGTGCCAGCAGTCGGGACAGTAAACCCTACGAGCAGTACTTC
CASSRDSKPYEQYF
>TRBD2|.|TRBV6-5|TRBJ2-3
TGTGCCAGCAATGGCGGGGGGAGCACAGATACGCAGTATTTT
CASNGGGSTDTQYF
>.|.|TRBV28|TRBJ2-7
TGTGCCAGCAGTATACCCTGGGGGCACGAGCAGTACTTC
CASSIPWGHEQYF
>TRBD1|.|TRBV5-1|TRBJ2-2
TGCGCCAGCAGCCTGACAGGGGCCCCGAACACCGGGGAGCTGTTTTTT
CASSLTGAPNTGELFF
>TRBD1|few|TRBV20-1|TRBJ1-2
TGCAGTGCTGATCCGGGACAGAAATCTTATGGCTACACCTTC
CSADPGQKSYGYTF
>.|.|TRBV20-1|TRBJ1-4
TGCAGTGCTATAGGTTTGGGGACGGATGAAAAACTGTTTTTT
CSAIGLGTDEKLFF
>.|.|TRBV5-5|TRBJ2-2
TGTGCCAGCAGCTTGAGTACGGTACCCGGGGAGCTGTTTTTT
CASSLSTVPGELFF
>.|few|TRBV3-1|TRBJ2-5
TGTGCCAGCAGCCAAGATGGGCTAGCTGGATTCCAAGAGACCCAGTACTTC
CASSQDGLAGFQETQYF
>.|few|TRBV12-5|TRBJ1-5
TGTGCTAGTGCAGGGGAGGACAATCAGCCCCAGCATTTT
CASAGEDNQPQHF
>.|many|TRBV29-1|TRBJ2-1
TGCAGCGCTGGAGGTAGCGGATCAAATAAGTTCTTC
CSAGGSGSNKFF
>.|.|TRBV20-1|TRBJ2-3
TGCGGGGGAAGCACAGATACGCAGTATTTT
CGGSTDTQYF
>.|many|TRBV29-1|TRBJ1-1
TGCAGCGTTGAAAGGCGGATGAACACTGAAGCTTTCTTT
CSVERRMNTEAFF
>.|many|TRBV12-3/TRBV12-4|TRBJ1-2
TGTGCCAGCAGGGGTCATGGCTACACCTTC
CASRGHGYTF
>.|.|TRBV7-6|TRBJ2-7
TGTGCCAGCAGCTTATCACAGGGTCCCTACGAGCAGTACTTC
CASSLSQGPYEQYF